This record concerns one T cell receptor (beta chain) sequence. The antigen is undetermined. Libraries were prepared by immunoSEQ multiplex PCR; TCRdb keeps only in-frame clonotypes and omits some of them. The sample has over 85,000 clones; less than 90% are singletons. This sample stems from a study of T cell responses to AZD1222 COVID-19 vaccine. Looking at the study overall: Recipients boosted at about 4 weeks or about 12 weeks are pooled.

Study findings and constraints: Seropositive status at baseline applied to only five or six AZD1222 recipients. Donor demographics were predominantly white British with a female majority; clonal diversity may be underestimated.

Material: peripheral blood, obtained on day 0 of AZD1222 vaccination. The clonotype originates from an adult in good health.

The CDR3 is CASRYSGSYEQYF. In DNA form, the CDR3 reads TGTGCCAGCAGATATAGCGGGAGCTACGAGCAGTACTTC. The rearrangement uses TRBV27 and TRBJ2-7; 9 bases are shared with TRBD2. The CDR3 has 13 amino acids. CDR1 MNHEY and CDR2 SMNVEV come from the germline V gene (reference sequence). Unmatched junction bases numbered 3, after V lost 6 bases and J lost 3 bases.